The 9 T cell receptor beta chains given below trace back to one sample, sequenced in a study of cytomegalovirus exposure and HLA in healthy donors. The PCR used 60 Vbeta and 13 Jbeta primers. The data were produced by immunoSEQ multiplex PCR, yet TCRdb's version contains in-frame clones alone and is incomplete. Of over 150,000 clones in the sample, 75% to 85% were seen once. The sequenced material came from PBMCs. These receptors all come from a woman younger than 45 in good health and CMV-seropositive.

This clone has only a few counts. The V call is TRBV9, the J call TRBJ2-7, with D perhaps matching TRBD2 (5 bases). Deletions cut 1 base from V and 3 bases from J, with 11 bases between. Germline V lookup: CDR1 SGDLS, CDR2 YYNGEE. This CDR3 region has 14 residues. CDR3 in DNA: TGTGCCAGCAGCGTACGATTTGAGGGCTACGAGCAGTACTTC. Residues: CASSVRFEGYEQYF.

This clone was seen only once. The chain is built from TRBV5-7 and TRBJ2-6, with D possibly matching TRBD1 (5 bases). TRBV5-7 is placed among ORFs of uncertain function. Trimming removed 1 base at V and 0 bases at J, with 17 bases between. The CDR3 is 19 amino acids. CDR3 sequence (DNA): TGTGCCAGCAGCTTGATAAGACAGCATCTAAGCTCTGGGGCCAACGTCCTGACTTTC. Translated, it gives CASSLIRQHLSSGANVLTF.

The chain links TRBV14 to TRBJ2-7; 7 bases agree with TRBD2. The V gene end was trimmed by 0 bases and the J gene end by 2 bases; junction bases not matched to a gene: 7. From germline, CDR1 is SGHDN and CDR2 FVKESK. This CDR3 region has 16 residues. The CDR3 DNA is TGTGCCAGCAGCCAAGATGGCGGACTAGTTCCCTACGAGCAGTACTTC. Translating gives CASSQDGGLVPYEQYF.

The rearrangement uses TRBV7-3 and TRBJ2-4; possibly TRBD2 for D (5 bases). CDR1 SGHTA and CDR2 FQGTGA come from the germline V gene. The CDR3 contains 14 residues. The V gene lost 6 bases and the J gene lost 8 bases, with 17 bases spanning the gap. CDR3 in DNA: TGTGCCAGCAGTTCACATCCCCAGAGGGACATTCAGTACTTC. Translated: CASSSHPQRDIQYF.

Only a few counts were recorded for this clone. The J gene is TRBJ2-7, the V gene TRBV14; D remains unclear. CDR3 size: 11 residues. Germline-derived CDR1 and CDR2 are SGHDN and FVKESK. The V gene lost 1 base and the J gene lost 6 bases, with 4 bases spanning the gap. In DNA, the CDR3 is TGTGCCAGCAGCCAAGCCATCGAGCAGTACTTC. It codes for CASSQAIEQYF.

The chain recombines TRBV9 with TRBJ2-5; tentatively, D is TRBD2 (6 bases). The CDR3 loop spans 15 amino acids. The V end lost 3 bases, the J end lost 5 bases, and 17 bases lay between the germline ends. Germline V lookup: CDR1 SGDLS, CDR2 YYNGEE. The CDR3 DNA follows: TGTGCCAGCAGCGCCCCCGGGGACTCGAGTGAGACCCAGTACTTC. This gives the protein CASSAPGDSSETQYF.

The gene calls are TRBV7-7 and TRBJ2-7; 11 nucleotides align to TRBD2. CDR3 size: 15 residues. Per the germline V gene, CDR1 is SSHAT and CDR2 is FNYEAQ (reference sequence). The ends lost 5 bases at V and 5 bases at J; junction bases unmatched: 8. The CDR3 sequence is CASSKVASGRHEQYF. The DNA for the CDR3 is TGTGCCAGCAGCAAGGTGGCTAGCGGGAGGCACGAGCAGTACTTC.

CDR3 region: CASRREWGLSQPQHF. The CDR3 DNA sequence: TGTGCCAGCAGACGGGAGTGGGGGTTGTCTCAGCCCCAGCATTTT. The V gene is TRBV6-1, the J gene TRBJ1-5; maybe TRBD1 (5 bases). The germline gives CDR1 MNHNS, CDR2 SASEGT. The CDR3 length is 15 residues. The V end was cut by 6 bases, the J end by 6 bases, with 18 bases between.

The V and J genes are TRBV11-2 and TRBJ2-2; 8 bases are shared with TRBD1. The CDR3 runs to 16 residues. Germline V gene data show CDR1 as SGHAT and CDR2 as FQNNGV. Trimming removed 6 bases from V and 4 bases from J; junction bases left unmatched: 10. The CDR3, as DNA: TGTGCCAGCAGTCTCCAGACAGGGGTCGGCACCGGGGAGCTGTTTTTT. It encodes CASSLQTGVGTGELFF.